A single count supports the clone carrying this TCR beta chain. Produced via immunoSEQ multiplex PCR; TCRdb's table is partial and in-frame only. The sample yields about 85,000 clones, 90% seen once. This sample is part of a study of control samples from healthy donors and cancer patients. The V gene's germline CDR1 is SGHRS and CDR2 YFSETQ. The CDR3 is 16 residues long. V shed 0 bases, J shed 8 bases, and the junction held 6 bases outside the gene matches. Sequences were obtained from blood. J is TRBJ1-4 and V is TRBV5-1; TRBD1 matches 11 bases. The receptor was isolated from a woman aged 18-35 years in good health. CDR3 region: CASSLVPRTGGEKLFF. DNA of the CDR3: TGCGCCAGCAGCTTGGTTCCCCGGACAGGGGGCGAAAAACTGTTTTTT.